These 3 T cell receptor beta chains were all obtained from the same sample, sequenced in a study of human T cells and chemical hapten exposure. Time point given: pre-sensitization, week 0. Sample treatment: therapeutic diphenylcyclopropenone sensitization with weekly scalp DPC. TCRdb re-called the RACE reads through MiXCR, storing one row per CDR3 protein. The sample lists more than 80,000 distinct CDR3 sequences, more than 10% occurring once. Specimen: whole blood, collected in connection with sensitization to the hapten diphenylcyclopropenone (DPC). The receptors stem from a woman aged 55-69 years with alopecia areata. Some clones in this sample may be carry-over from other donors' samples.

The chain combines TRBV6-2 or TRBV6-3 with TRBJ2-1; D ambiguous. Looked up from germline, CDR1 is MNHEY and CDR2 is SVGEGT. This CDR3 comprises 14 residues. Trimming took off 0 bases at V and 8 bases at J, with 11 bases between the two ends. The CDR3 loop reads CASSYSLGIDEQFF. The CDR3 DNA follows: TGTGCCAGCAGTTACTCGTTAGGGATAGATGAGCAGTTCTTC.

The genes are TRBV4-2 and TRBJ2-1, with D perhaps TRBD1 or TRBD2 (5 bases each). V was clipped by 4 bases and J by 8 bases, with 15 bases between them. This CDR3 is 14 amino acids long. CDR1 LGHNA and CDR2 YNFKEQ come from the germline V gene. The CDR3 here is CASSPPPRDHEQFF. For the CDR3, the DNA is TGTGCCAGCAGCCCCCCCCCCAGGGACCATGAGCAGTTCTTC.

Many counts were recorded for this clonotype. The V gene is TRBV5-8, the J gene TRBJ2-3; 12 bases match TRBD2. The ends lost 9 bases at V and 3 bases at J; junction bases unmatched: 14. The V gene's germline CDR1 is SGHTS and CDR2 YDEGEE. The CDR3 has 17 amino acids. The CDR3 region is CAIGTSGPAGYTDTQYF. The CDR3 DNA sequence: TGTGCCATTGGGACTAGCGGGCCCGCGGGGTATACAGATACGCAGTATTTT. The complete variable domain, with remaining parts taken from reference TRBV5-8 and TRBJ2-3, reads EAGVTQSPTHLIKTRGQQATLRCSPISGHTSVYWYQQALGLGLQFLLWYDEGEERNRGNFPPRFSGRQFPNYSSELNVNALELEDSALYLCAIGTSGPAGYTDTQYFGPGTRLTVL.